This entry lists 6 T cell receptor beta chains sequenced from one sample in a study of T cells in Graves' hyperthyroidism and ophthalmopathy. Amplified regions were TCR beta CDR3 sequences from RNA transcripts. A set of HTBI primers served as the primers for a first-round RT-PCR of the TCR CDR3. One entry per CDR3 protein, called by TCRdb with MiXCR from the multiplex PCR reads. The data contain about 710,000 distinct CDR3 sequences, around 15% of them seen just once; the ten biggest clones take up around 8.1%. The material sequenced was blood. The origin of the receptors is a man aged 18 to 29 with Graves' hyperthyroidism.

V usage is TRBV30 and J usage is TRBJ2-1, with 10 bases matching TRBD2. This CDR3 has 14 amino acids. Germline V gives CDR1 GTSNPN, CDR2 SVGIG (reference sequence). V shed 7 bases and J 7 bases; nucleotides not matched to a gene: 10. Here the CDR3 DNA reads TGTGCCTCTGATACCCTAGCGGGAGTAAATGAGCAGTTCTTC. Its translation is CASDTLAGVNEQFF.

This chain uses TRBV11-3 with TRBJ2-5; D possibly corresponds to TRBD2 (6 bases). Looked up from germline, CDR1 is SGHNT and CDR2 is YENEEA. The CDR3 extends over 15 amino acids. Trimming shortened V by 7 bases and J by 0 bases, and 15 bases separated the two germline ends. CDR3 sequence: CASTVRRGNQETQYF. The CDR3 nucleotides are TGTGCCAGCACTGTCCGGAGGGGCAACCAAGAGACCCAGTACTTC.

CDR3 DNA: TGCAGTGCCTACGAGGGAGGGAGCGGGAATTTGGATACGCAGTATTTT. Translated: CSAYEGGSGNLDTQYF. This chain connects TRBV20-1 to TRBJ2-3, with 7 nucleotides matching TRBD2. This CDR3 is built from 16 residues. Trimming took 6 bases from V and 6 from J; bases not matched to a gene: 18. Germline assignment: CDR1 DFQATT and CDR2 SNEGSKA (reference sequence).

The chain uses TRBV5-1 and TRBJ1-1; possible D gene TRBD1, 5 bases. This CDR3 region has 14 residues. Germline CDR1 is SGHRS and CDR2 is YFSETQ. V was clipped by 5 bases and J by 0 bases, with 11 bases between them. For the CDR3, the DNA is TGCGCCAGCAGAGAGCCGGGGGTGAACACTGAAGCTTTCTTT. It yields the protein CASREPGVNTEAFF.

This clonotype has just a few counts. The chain recombines TRBV28 with TRBJ1-2, with D possibly matching TRBD1 (6 bases). The CDR3 sequence is 15 residues long. Germline assignment: CDR1 MDHEN and CDR2 SYDVKM. The V end was cut by 5 bases, the J end by 0 bases, with 13 bases between. This CDR3 is CASSLDRPANYGYTF. CDR3 DNA: TGTGCCAGCAGTCTCGACAGGCCAGCTAACTATGGCTACACCTTC.

This clonotype was seen repeatedly, ten times or more. This sequence joins TRBV6-1 and TRBJ1-2; 10 bases are a match to TRBD1. Germline-derived CDR1 and CDR2 are MNHNS and SASEGT. Trimming cost V 7 bases and J 2 bases; bases outside gene matches: 10. CDR3 length equals 16 residues. CDR3: CASTPSGTGVNYGYTF. The CDR3 nucleotides read TGTGCCAGCACCCCTTCCGGGACAGGGGTCAACTATGGCTACACCTTC.